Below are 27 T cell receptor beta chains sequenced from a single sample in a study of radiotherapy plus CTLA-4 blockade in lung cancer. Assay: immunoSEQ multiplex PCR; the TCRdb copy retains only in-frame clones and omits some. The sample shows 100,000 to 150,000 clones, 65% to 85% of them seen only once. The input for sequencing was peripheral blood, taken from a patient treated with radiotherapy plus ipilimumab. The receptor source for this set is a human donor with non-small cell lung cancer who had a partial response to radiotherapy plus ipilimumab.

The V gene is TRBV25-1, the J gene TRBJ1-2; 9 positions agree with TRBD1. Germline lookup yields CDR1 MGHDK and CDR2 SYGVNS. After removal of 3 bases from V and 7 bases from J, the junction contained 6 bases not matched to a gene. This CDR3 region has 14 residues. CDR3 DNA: TGTGCCAGCAGTGATATCCGACAGGGGGGTGGCTACACCTTC. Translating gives CASSDIRQGGGYTF.

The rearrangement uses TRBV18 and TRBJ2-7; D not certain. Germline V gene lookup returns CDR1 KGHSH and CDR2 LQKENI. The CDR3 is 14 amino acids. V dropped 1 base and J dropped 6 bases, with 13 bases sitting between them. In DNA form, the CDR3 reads TGTGCCAGCTCACCACAGGCCCGAAGGAGCGAGCAGTACGTC. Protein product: CASSPQARRSEQYV.

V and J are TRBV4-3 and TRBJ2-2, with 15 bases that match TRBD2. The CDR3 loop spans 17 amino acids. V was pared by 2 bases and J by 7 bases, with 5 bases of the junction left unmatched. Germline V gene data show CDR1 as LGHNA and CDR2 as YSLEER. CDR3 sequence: CASSQRTSGRVGGELFF. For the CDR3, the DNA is TGCGCCAGCAGCCAACGGACTAGCGGGAGGGTGGGCGGGGAGCTGTTTTTT.

CDR3 DNA sequence: TGTGCCAGCTCACCACCATCACAGAGCTCCTACGAGCAGTACTTC. As protein: CASSPPSQSSYEQYF. The chain links TRBV18 to TRBJ2-7; D gene uncertain. CDR1 is KGHSH, CDR2 LQKENI, per germline. This CDR3 is 15 amino acids long. V was pared by 0 bases and J by 0 bases, with 9 bases between.

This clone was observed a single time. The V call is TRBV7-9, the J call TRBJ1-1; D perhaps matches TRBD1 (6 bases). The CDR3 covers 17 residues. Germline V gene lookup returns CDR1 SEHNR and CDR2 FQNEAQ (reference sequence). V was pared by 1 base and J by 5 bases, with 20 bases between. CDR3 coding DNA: TGTGCCAGCAGCTTAGGGGGCGGGGGCGCTATGGAGACTGAAGCTTTCTTT. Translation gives CASSLGGGGAMETEAFF. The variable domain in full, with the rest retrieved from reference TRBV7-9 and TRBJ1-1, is DTGVSQNPRHKITKRGQNVTFRCDPISEHNRLYWYRQTLGQGPEFLTYFQNEAQLEKSRLLSDRFSAERPKGSFSTLEIQRTEQGDSAMYLCASSLGGGGAMETEAFFGQGTRLTVV.

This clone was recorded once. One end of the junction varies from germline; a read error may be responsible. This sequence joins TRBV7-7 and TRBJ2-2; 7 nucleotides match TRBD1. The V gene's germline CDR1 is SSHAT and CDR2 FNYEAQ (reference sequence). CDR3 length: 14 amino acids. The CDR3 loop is CASSLLQGTGELFF. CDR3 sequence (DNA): TGTGCTAGCAGCTTACTACAGGGGACCGGGGAGCTGTTTTTT.

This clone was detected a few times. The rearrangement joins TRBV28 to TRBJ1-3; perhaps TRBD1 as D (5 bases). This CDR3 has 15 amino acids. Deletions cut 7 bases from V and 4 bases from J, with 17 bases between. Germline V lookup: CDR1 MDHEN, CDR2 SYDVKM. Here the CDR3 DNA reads TGTGCCAGCAAAAGGGGCGAGCCTCTGGGAAACACCATATATTTT. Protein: CASKRGEPLGNTIYF.

The CDR3: CASSLELAGANYEQYF. In nucleotides, the CDR3 is TGCGCCAGCAGCTTGGAACTAGCGGGAGCTAATTACGAGCAGTACTTC. The genes are TRBV5-1 and TRBJ2-5; 11 positions agree with TRBD2. The J call may not be correct, given that the DNA end is closer to TRBJ2-7. The CDR3 length is 16 residues. Germline CDR1 is SGHRS and CDR2 is YFSETQ.

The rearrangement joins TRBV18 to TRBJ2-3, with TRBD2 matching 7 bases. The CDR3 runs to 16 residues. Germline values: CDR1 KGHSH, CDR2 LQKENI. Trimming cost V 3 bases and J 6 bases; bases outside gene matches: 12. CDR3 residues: CASSPQGGPGGDTQYF. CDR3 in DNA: TGTGCCAGCTCACCCCAGGGAGGACCCGGGGGGGATACGCAGTATTTT.

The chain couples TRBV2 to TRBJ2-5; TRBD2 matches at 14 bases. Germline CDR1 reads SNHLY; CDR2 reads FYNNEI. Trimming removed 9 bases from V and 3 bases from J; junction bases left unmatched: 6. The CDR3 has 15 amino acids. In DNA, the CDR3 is TGTGCCAGTTCCCCGGGACTAGCGGGAGAAGAGACCCAGTACTTC. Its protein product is CASSPGLAGEETQYF.

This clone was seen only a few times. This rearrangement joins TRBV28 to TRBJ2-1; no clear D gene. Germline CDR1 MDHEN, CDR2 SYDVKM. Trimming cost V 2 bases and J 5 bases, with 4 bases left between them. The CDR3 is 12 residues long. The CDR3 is CASSLADNEQFF. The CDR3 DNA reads TGTGCCAGCAGTTTAGCGGACAATGAGCAGTTCTTC.

In DNA, the CDR3 is TGTGCCATATCTGGACAGTCCCAAGAGACCCAGTACTTC. This codes for CAISGQSQETQYF. The J gene is TRBJ2-5, the V gene TRBV28, with a weak D call TRBD1 (6 bases). The CDR3 contains 13 residues. Trimming removed 10 bases from V and 1 base from J, with 13 bases in between. Per germline, CDR1 MDHEN and CDR2 SYDVKM.

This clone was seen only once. The CDR3 is CASSPGQGGTGNYGYTF. The CDR3 nucleotides read TGTGCCAGCAGTCCGGGACAGGGGGGGACGGGGAACTATGGCTACACCTTC. The V and J genes are TRBV28 and TRBJ1-2; 11 positions agree with TRBD1. Looked up from germline, CDR1 is MDHEN and CDR2 is SYDVKM. The junction had 10 bases not matched to a gene; V was cut back by 5 bases and J by 2 bases. CDR3 length: 17 residues.

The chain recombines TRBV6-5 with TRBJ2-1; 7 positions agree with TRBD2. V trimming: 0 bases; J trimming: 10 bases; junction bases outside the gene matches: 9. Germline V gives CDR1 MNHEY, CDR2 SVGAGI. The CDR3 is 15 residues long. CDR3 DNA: TGTGCCAGCAGTTACTCCCCCTCTAGCGGAGGCGAGCAGTTCTTC. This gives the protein CASSYSPSSGGEQFF.

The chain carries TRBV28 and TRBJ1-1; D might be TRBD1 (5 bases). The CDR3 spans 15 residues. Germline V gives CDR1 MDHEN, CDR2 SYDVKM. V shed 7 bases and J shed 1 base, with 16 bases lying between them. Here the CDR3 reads CASILTDSQNTEAFF. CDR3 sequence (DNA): TGTGCCAGCATCCTAACCGACAGTCAGAACACTGAAGCTTTCTTT.

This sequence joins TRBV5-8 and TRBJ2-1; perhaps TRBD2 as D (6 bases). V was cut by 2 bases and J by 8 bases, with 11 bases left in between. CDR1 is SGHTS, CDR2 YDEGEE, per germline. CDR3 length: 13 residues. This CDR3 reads CASSLRGLHEQFF. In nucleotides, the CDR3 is TGTGCCAGCAGCTTACGGGGGTTACATGAGCAGTTCTTC.

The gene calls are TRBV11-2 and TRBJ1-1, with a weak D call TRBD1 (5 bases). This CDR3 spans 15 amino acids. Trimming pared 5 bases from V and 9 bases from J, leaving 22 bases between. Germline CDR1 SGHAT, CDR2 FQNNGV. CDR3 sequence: CASSASIKDGTKAFF. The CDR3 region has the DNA TGTGCCAGCAGCGCCAGCATAAAGGACGGGACTAAAGCTTTCTTT.

The CDR3 region has the DNA TGTGCCAGCAGCCAAGTATTGTGGCAGAACACCGGGGAGCTGTTTTTT. Protein sequence: CASSQVLWQNTGELFF. This chain connects TRBV14 to TRBJ2-2; no definite D call. The CDR3 loop spans 16 amino acids. Germline V gene sequence: CDR1 SGHDN, CDR2 FVKESK. Trimming stripped 1 base from V and 1 base from J, with 10 bases between.

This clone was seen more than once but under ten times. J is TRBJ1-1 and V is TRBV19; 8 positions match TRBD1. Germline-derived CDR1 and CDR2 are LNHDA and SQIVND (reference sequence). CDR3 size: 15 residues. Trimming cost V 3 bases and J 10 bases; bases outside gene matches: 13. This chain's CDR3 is CASSIPTRTGPRAFF. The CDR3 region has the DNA TGTGCCAGTAGTATCCCCACCCGGACAGGGCCTAGAGCTTTCTTT.

The CDR3 DNA is TGTGCCAGCAGTGAACGGGGGGCAAGATACTCCTACGAGCAGTACTTC. This translates into CASSERGARYSYEQYF. V gene TRBV2 combines with J gene TRBJ2-7, with D tentatively TRBD2 (7 bases). Germline loops: CDR1 SNHLY, CDR2 FYNNEI. The CDR3 extends over 16 amino acids. V lost 2 bases and J lost 0, with 14 bases in between.

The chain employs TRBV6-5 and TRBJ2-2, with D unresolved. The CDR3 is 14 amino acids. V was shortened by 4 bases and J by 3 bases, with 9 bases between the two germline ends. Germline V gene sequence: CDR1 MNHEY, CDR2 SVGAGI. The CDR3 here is CASSLDTHTGELFF. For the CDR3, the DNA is TGTGCCAGCAGTTTAGACACCCACACCGGGGAGCTGTTTTTT.

The CDR3 sequence: CASSHNKNTEAFF. The CDR3 bases are TGCGCCAGCAGCCACAATAAAAACACTGAAGCTTTCTTT. V is TRBV5-1 and J is TRBJ1-1, with no clear D. This CDR3 is 13 amino acids long. Trimming removed 4 bases at V and 2 bases at J, with 9 bases between. Germline V gene lookup returns CDR1 SGHRS and CDR2 YFSETQ.

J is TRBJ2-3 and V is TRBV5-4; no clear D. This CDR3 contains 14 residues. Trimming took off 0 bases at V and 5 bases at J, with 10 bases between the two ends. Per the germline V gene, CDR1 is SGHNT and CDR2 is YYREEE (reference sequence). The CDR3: CASSLGFTEDTQYF. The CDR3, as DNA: TGTGCCAGCAGCTTGGGTTTCACAGAAGATACGCAGTATTTT.

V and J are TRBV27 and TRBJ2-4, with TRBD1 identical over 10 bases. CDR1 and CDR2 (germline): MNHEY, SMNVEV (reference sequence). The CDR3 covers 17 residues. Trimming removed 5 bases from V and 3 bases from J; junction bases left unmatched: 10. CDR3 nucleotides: TGTGCCAGCAGTCCGACAGGGGGCTTTAATAACAAAAACATTCAGTACTTC. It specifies CASSPTGGFNNKNIQYF.

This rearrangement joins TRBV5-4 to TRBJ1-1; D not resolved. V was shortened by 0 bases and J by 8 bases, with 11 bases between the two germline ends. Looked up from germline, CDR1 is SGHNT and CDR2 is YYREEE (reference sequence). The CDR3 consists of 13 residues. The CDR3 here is CASSLGGRGEAFF. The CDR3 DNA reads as TGTGCCAGCAGCTTGGGTGGACGGGGAGAAGCTTTCTTT.

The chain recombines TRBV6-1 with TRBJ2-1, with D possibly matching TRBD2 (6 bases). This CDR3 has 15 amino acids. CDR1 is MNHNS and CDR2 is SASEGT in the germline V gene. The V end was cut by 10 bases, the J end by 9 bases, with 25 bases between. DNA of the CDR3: TGTGCCACCCGGGGTAGGGACTCGAATTTGAGTGAGCAGTTCTTC. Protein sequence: CATRGRDSNLSEQFF.

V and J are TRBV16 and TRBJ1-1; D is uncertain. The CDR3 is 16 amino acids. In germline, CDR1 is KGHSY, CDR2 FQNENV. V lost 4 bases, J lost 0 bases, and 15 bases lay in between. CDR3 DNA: TGTGCCAGCAGCCCCCCTCGGTGGAGTGTGAACACTGAAGCTTTCTTT. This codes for CASSPPRWSVNTEAFF.